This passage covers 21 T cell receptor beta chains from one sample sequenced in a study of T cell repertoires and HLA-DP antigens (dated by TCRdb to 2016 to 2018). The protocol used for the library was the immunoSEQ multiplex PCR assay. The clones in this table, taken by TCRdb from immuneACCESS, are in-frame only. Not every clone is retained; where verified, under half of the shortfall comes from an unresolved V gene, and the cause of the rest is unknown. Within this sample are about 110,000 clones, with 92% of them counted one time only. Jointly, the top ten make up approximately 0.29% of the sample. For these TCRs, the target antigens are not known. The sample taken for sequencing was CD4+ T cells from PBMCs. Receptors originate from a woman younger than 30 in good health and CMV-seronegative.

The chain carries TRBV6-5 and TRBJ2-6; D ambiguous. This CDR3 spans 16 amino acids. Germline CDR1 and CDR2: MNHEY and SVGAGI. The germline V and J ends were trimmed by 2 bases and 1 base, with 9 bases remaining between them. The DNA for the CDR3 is TGTGCCAGCAGTTACCCCATCCCTTCTGGGGCCAACGTCCTGACTTTC. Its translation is CASSYPIPSGANVLTF.

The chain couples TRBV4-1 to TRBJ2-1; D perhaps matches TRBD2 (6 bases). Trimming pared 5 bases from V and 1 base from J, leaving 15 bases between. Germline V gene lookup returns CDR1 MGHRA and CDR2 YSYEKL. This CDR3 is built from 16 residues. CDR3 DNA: TGCGCCAGCAGCAAAACGACTAGTACGTCCTACAATGAGCAGTTCTTC. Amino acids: CASSKTTSTSYNEQFF.

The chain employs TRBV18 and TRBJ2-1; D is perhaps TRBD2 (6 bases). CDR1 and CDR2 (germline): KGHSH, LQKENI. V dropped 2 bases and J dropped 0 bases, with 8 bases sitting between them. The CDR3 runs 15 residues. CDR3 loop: CASSPAGSSYNEQFF. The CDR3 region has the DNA TGTGCCAGCTCACCAGCGGGGAGCTCCTACAATGAGCAGTTCTTC.

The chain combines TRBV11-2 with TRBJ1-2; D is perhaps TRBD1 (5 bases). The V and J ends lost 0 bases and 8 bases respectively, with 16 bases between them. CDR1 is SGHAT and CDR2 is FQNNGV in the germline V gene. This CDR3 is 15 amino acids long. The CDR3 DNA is TGTGCCAGCAGCTTAGACCTCGGCGACAGTTTCGGCTACACCTTC. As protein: CASSLDLGDSFGYTF.

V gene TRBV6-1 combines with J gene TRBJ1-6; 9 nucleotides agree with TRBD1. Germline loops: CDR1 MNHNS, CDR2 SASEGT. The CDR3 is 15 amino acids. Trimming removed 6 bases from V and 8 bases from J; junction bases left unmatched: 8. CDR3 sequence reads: CASRAGQGFYSPLHF. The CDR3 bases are TGTGCCAGCAGGGCGGGACAGGGTTTCTATTCACCCCTCCACTTT.

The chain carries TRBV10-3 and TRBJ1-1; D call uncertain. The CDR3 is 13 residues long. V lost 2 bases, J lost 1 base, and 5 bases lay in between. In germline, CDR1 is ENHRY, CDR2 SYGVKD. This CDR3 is CAISEHENTEAFF. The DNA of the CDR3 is TGTGCCATCAGTGAGCACGAGAACACTGAAGCTTTCTTT.

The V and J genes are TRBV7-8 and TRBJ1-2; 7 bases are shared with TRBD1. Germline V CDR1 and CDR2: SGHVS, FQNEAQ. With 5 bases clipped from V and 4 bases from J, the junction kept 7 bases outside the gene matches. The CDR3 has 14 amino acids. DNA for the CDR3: TGTGCCAGCAGCACCAGGGGGGGGGTCTATGGCTACACCTTC. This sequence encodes CASSTRGGVYGYTF.

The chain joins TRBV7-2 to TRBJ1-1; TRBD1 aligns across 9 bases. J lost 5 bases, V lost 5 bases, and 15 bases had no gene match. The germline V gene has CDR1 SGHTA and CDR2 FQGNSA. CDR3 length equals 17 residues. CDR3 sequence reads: CASSRLPPGQGGTEAFF. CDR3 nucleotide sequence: TGTGCCAGCAGCCGCTTGCCACCGGGACAGGGAGGGACTGAAGCTTTCTTT.

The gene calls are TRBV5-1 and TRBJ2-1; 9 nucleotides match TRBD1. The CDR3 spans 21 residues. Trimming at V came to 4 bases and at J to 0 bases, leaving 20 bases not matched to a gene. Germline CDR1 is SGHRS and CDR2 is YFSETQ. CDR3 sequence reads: CASSRDTAGTGMPPSYNEQFF. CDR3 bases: TGCGCCAGCAGCAGAGACACAGCCGGGACAGGGATGCCTCCCTCCTACAATGAGCAGTTCTTC.

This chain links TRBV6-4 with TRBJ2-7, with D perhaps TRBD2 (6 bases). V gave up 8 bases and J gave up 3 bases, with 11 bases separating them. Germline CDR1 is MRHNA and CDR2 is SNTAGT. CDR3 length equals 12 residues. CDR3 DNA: TGTGCCAGCCTTAGGAGGGACTACGAGCAGTACGTC. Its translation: CASLRRDYEQYV.

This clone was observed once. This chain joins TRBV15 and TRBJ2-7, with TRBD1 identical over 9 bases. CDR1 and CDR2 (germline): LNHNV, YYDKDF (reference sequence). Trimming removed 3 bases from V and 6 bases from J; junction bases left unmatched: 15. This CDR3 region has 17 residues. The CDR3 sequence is CATSSRRETGQGREQYV. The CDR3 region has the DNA TGTGCCACCAGCAGTCGCAGGGAAACGGGACAGGGTCGCGAGCAGTACGTC.

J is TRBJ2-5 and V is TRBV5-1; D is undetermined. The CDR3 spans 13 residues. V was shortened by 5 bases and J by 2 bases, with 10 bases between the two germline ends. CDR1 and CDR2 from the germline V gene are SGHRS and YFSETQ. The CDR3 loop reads CASRDGLQETQYF. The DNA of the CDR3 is TGCGCCAGCAGGGACGGGTTACAAGAGACCCAGTACTTC.

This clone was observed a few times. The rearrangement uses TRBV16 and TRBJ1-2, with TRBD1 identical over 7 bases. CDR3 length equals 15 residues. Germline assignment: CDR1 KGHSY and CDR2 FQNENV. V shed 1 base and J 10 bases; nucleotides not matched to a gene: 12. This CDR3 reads CASSQFGDSGLIYTF. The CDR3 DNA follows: TGTGCCAGCAGCCAATTTGGGGACAGCGGTCTAATCTACACCTTC.

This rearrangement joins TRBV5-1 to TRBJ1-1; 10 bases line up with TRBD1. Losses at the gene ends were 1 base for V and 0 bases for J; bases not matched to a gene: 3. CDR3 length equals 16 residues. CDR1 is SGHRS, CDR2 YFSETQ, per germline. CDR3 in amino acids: CASSLMGQGMNTEAFF. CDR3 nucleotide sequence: TGCGCCAGCAGCTTGATGGGACAGGGGATGAACACTGAAGCTTTCTTT.

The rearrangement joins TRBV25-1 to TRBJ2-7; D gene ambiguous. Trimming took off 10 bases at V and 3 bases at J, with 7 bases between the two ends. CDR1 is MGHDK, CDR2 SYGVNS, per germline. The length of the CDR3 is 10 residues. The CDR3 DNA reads TGTGCCACCGAACACTACGAGCAGTACTTC. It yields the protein CATEHYEQYF.

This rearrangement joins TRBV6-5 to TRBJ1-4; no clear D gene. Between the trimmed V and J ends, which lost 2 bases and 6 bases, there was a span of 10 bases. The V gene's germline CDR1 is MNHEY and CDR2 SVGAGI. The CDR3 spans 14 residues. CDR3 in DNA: TGTGCCAGCAGTTACACAGTGTTGGATGAAAAACTGTTTTTT. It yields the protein CASSYTVLDEKLFF.

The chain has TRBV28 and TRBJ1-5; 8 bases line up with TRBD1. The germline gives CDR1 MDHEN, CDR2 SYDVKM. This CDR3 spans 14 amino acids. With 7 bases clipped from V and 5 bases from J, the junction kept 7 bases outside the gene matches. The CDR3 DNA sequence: TGTGCCAGCACCTTGACAGGGGCAGATCAGCCCCAGCATTTT. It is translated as CASTLTGADQPQHF.

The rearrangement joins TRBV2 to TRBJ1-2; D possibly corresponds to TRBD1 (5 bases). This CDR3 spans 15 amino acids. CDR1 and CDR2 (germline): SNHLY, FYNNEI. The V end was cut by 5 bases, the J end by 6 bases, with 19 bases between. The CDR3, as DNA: TGTGCCAGCAGTCCAGACAGCAGGGTTCTCGATGGCTACACCTTC. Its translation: CASSPDSRVLDGYTF.

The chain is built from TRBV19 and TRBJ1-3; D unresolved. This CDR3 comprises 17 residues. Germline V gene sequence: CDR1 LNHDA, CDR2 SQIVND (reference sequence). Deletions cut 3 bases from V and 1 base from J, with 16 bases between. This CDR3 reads CASSMIGLSGSGNTIYF. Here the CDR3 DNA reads TGTGCCAGTAGTATGATCGGCCTCTCCGGGTCTGGAAACACCATATATTTT.

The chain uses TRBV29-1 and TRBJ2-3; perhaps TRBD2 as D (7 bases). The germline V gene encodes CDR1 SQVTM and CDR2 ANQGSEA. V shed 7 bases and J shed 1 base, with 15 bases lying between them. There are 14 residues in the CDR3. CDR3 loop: CSARGGAGTDTQYF. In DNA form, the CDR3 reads TGCAGCGCCAGAGGGGGGGCCGGCACAGATACGCAGTATTTT.

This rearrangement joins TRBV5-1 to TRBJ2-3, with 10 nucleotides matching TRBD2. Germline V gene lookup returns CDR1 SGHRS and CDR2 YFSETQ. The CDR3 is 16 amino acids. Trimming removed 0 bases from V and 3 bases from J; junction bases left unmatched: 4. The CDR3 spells CASSLGASGGTDTQYF. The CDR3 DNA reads TGCGCCAGCAGCTTGGGGGCTAGCGGGGGTACAGATACGCAGTATTTT.